The clone carrying this TCR beta chain has ten or more counts. Its antigen is as yet unknown. A much larger clonotype is one base distant, so this may be a read error. These data belong to a study of metastatic and nonmetastatic thyroid tumors. Study-level information: Repertoires from malignant and benign thyroid patients were compared across blood and tumor or nodule tissue.

General study points: Versus benign nodules, malignant thyroid tumors reportedly had significantly higher TCR beta diversity, in blood and tumor.

The CDR3 spans 15 residues. CDR1 is SGHRS and CDR2 is YFSETQ in the germline V gene. Not a single patient had been given any form of treatment at any point before undergoing thyroid surgery. Original data processing: The study's classifier, a distant-metastasis tool for papillary thyroid cancer, was built using CDR3 differences across clinicopathological groups. MiXCR was used by TCRdb to re-call the PCR reads. TCRdb, rather than the study authors, made the V and J calls. The table has under 20,000 clones, 27% seen once. The origin of this receptor is a female donor with papillary thyroid cancer or a benign thyroid nodule (not recorded which). Some clones in this sample may be carry-over from other donors' samples. The chain links TRBV5-1 to TRBJ1-4, with no clear D. The source material was blood. Here the CDR3 DNA reads TGCGCCAGCAGCTTGGCTCCAACAACTAATGAAGAACTGTTTTTT. Protein sequence: CASSLAPTTNEELFF. Together with reference TRBV5-1 and TRBJ1-4, the CDR3 gives the full variable domain: KAGVTQTPRYLIKTRGQQVTLSCSPISGHRSVSWYQQTPGQGLQFLFEYFSETQRNKGNFPGRFSGRQFSNSRSEMNVSTLELGDSALYLCASSLAPTTNEELFFGSGTQLSVL.